A single sample gave rise to the 7 T cell receptor beta chains below, sequenced in a study of identical twins' blood T cells. Using its own MiXCR run on the 5' RACE reads, TCRdb lists one record per CDR3 protein. The table records a few hundred thousand distinct CDR3 sequences, over 25% of them present only once. Source material: PBMCs. The receptors stem from a woman aged 18-49 years in good health.

The chain recombines TRBV6-2 or TRBV6-3 with TRBJ1-2; no clear D gene. CDR3 length: 15 amino acids. The germline V and J ends were trimmed by 6 bases and 10 bases, with 24 bases remaining between them. The germline CDR1 and CDR2 sequences are MNHEY and SVGEGT. This CDR3 reads CASSLQAQSSSHYTF. The CDR3 DNA follows: TGTGCCAGCAGCCTCCAAGCACAGTCAAGTTCCCACTACACCTTC.

As concerns this clonotype: This may be a read error: a much more frequent sequence differs by one nucleotide. The gene calls are TRBV19 and TRBJ2-1; no clear D gene. Germline V lookup: CDR1 LNHDA, CDR2 SQIVND (reference sequence). Trimming took off 0 bases at V and 0 bases at J, with 6 bases between the two ends. The CDR3 has 15 amino acids. CDR3 protein: CASSIDSFSYNEQFF. DNA of the CDR3: TGTGCCAGTAGTATAGATTCATTCTCCTACAATGAGCAGTTCTTC.

The gene calls are TRBV7-9 and TRBJ2-7, with no clear D. The CDR3 is 14 residues long. Germline V gene sequence: CDR1 SEHNR, CDR2 FQNEAQ (reference sequence). Trimming stripped 4 bases from V and 9 bases from J, with 19 bases between. CDR3 sequence reads: CASSSQDFAKGQYF. The CDR3 region has the DNA TGTGCCAGCAGCTCCCAAGACTTCGCAAAAGGGCAGTACTTC.

Points on this clonotype: The germline gene is not matched at one end of the junction; a read error may be the cause. The J gene is TRBJ2-2, the V gene TRBV2; TRBD2 might be the D (6 bases). The CDR3 totals 12 residues. Germline lookup yields CDR1 SNHLY and CDR2 FYNNEI. The CDR3 loop is CASSVGFGGLFF. CDR3 coding DNA: TGTGCCAGCAGTGTGGGGTTCGGGGGGCTGTTTTTT.

V gene TRBV7-6 combines with J gene TRBJ2-5; 8 bases map to TRBD2. CDR1 is SGHVS and CDR2 is FNYEAQ in the germline V gene. This CDR3 is built from 16 residues. V shed 2 bases, J shed 2 bases, and the junction held 7 bases outside the gene matches. The chain's CDR3 is CASSLFLAGLQETQYF. The DNA for the CDR3 is TGTGCCAGCAGCTTATTTTTAGCGGGGCTTCAAGAGACCCAGTACTTC.

The V call is TRBV4-3, the J call TRBJ2-2; D is unclear. Germline CDR1 and CDR2: LGHNA and YSLEER. There are 14 residues in the CDR3. With 0 bases removed from V and 4 bases from J, the gap between germline ends came to 6 bases. In nucleotides, the CDR3 is TGCGCCAGCAGCCAAGATACCTTCACCGGGGAGCTGTTTTTT. This encodes CASSQDTFTGELFF.

Comments on this clonotype: A much more abundant neighbour one base away suggests this may be a read error. The chain employs TRBV6-6 and TRBJ1-1; 9 bases agree with TRBD1. V shed 7 bases, J shed 7 bases, and the junction held 10 bases outside the gene matches. The CDR3 extends over 14 amino acids. Germline-derived CDR1 and CDR2 are MNHNY and SVGAGI (reference sequence). Written as DNA, the CDR3 is TGTGCCAGCATTTTGACAGGGGGATCCAATGAAGCTTTCTTT. Residues: CASILTGGSNEAFF.